This TCR beta chain was recorded in a study of T cell changes during pregnancy in multiple sclerosis. The CDR3 loop spans 16 amino acids. The J segment lost 4 bases and the V segment lost 6 bases, leaving 12 bases of the junction unmatched. Per germline, CDR1 MDHEN and CDR2 SYDVKM. Sequenced by immunoSEQ multiplex PCR; TCRdb stores in-frame clones only, minus some. The sample lists 35,000 or so clones, 85% to 95% occurring once. The chain employs TRBV28 and TRBJ1-2, with 9 bases identical to TRBD1. The TCR was taken from a female donor with multiple sclerosis, enrolled in a pregnancy study. Sequenced here: CD4+ T cells from peripheral blood mononuclear cells, sampled in the first trimester of pregnancy. The CDR3 is CASSVNTGGDGYGYTF. The CDR3 coding sequence is TGTGCCAGCAGCGTTAACACAGGGGGCGATGGCTATGGCTACACCTTC.